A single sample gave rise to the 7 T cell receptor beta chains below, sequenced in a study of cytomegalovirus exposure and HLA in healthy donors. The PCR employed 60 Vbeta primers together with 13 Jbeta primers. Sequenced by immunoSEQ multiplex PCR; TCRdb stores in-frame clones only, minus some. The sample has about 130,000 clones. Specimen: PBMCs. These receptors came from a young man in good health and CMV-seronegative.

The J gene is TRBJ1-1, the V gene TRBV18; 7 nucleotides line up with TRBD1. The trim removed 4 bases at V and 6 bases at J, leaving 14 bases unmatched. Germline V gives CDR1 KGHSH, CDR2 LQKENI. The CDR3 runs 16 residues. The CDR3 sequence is CASSLFSPGTAPEAFF. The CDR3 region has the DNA TGTGCCAGCTCACTTTTTTCCCCCGGGACAGCACCTGAAGCTTTCTTT.

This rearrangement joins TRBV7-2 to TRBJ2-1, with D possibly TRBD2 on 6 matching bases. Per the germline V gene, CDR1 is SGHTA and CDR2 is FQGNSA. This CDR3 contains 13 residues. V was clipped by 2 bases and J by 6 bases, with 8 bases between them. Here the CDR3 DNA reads TGTGCCAGCAGCTTACCTAGCGCCAATGAGCAGTTCTTC. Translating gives CASSLPSANEQFF.

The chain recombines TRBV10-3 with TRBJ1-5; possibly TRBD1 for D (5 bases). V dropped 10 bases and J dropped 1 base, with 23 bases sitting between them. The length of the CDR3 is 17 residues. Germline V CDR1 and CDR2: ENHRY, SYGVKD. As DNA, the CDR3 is TGTGCCACCCACGGCACCGGGGGAAAGGAAAGCAATCAGCCCCAGCATTTT. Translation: CATHGTGGKESNQPQHF.

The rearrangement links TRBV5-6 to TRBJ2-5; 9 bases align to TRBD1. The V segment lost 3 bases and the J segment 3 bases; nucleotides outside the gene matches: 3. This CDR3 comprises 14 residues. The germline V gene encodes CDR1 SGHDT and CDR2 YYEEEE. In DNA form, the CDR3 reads TGTGCCAGCAGCTACGGGACAGGGAAAGAGACCCAGTACTTC. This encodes CASSYGTGKETQYF.

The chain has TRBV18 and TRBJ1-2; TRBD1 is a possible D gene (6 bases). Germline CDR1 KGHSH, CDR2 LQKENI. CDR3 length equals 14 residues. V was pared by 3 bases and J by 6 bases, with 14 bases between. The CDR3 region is CASSPSTGTNGYTF. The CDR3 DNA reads TGTGCCAGCTCACCCTCCACAGGGACTAATGGCTACACCTTC.

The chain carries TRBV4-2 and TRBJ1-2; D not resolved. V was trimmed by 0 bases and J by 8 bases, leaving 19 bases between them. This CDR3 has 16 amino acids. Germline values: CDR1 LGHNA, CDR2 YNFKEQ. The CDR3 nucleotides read TGTGCCAGCAGCCAAGATGGAGCAGAGGATTATGGAGGCTACACCTTC. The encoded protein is CASSQDGAEDYGGYTF.

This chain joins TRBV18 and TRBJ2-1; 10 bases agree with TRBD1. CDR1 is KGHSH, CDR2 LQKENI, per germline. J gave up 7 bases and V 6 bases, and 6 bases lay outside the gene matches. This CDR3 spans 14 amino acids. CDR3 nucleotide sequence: TGTGCCAGCTCCTCGGGACAGGGGTCGAATGAGCAGTTCTTC. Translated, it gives CASSSGQGSNEQFF.